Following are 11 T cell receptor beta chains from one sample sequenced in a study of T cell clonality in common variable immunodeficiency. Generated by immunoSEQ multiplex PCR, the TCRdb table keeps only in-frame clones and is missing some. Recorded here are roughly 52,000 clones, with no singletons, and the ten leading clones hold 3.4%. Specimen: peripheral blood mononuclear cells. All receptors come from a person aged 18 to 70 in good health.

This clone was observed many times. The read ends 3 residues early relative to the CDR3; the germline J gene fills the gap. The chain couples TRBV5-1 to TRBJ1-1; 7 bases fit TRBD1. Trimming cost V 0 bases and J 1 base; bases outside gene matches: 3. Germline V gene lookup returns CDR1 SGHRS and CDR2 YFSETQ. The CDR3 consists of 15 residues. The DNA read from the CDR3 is TGCGCCAGCAGCTTGGAGACAGGGAGGAACACTGAA. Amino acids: CASSLETGRNTE. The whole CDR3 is CASSLETGRNTEAFF. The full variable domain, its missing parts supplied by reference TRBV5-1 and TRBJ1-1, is KAGVTQTPRYLIKTRGQQVTLSCSPISGHRSVSWYQQTPGQGLQFLFEYFSETQRNKGNFPGRFSGRQFSNSRSEMNVSTLELGDSALYLCASSLETGRNTEAFFGQGTRLTVV.

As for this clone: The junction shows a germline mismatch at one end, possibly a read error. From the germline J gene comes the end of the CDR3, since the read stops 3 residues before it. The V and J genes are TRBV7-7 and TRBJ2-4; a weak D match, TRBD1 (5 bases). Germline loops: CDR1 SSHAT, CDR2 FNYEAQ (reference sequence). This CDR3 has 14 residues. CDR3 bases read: TGTGCTAGCAGCTTAGGGAACAGGAACTATGGT. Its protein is CASSLGNRNYG. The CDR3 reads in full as CASSLGNRNYGQYF.

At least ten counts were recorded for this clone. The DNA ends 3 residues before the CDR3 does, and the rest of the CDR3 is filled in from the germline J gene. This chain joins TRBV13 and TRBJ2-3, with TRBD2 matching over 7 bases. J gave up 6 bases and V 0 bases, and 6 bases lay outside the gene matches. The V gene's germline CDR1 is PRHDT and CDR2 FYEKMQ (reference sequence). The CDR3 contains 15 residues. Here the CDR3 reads CASSLGAGARDTQYF. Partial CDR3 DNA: TGTGCCAGCAGCTTAGGGGCGGGAGCGAGGGATACG.

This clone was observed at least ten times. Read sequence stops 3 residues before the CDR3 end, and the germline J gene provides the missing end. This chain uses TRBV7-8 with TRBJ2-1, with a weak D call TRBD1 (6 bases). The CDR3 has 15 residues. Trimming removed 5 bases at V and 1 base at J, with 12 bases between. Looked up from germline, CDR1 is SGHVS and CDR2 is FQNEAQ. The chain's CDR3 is CASSIGQRSYNEQFF. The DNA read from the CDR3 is TGTGCCAGCAGCATCGGACAGAGATCCTACAATGAG.

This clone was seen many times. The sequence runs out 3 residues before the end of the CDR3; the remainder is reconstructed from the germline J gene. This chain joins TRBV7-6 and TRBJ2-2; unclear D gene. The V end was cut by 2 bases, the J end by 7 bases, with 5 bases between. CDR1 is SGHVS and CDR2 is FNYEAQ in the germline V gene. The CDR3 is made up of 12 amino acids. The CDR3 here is CASSLLVGELFF. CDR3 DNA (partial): TGTGCCAGCAGCTTATTAGTCGGGGAG.

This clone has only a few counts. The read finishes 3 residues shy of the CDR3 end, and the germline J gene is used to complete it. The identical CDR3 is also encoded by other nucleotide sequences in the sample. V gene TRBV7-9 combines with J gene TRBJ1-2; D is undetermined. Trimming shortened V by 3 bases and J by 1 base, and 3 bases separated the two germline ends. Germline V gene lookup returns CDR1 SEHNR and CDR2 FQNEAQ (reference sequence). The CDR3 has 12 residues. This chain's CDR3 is CASSFINYGYTF. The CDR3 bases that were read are TGTGCCAGCAGCTTTATTAACTATGGC.

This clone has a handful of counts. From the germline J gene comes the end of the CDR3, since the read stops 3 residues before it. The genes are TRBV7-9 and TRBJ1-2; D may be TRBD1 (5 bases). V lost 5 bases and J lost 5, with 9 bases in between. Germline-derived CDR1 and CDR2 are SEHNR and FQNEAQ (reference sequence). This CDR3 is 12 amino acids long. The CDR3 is CASSLDKYGYTF. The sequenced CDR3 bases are TGTGCCAGCAGCCTGGACAAATATGGC.

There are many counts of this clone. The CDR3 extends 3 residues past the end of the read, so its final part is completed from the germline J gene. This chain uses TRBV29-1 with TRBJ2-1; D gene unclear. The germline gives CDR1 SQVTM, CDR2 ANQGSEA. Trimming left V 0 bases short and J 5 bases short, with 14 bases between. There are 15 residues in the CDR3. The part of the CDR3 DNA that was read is TGCAGCGTTGAAGATCAAAGAAACTTTCACAATGAG. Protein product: CSVEDQRNFHNE. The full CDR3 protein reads CSVEDQRNFHNEQFF.

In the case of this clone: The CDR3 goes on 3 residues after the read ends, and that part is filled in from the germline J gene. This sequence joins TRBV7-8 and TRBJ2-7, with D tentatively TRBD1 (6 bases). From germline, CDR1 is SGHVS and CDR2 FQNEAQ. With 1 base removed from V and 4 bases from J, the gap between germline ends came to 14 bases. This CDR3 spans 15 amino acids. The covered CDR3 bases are TGTGCCAGCAGCTTAGAGTACAGGGCTGAATACGAG. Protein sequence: CASSLEYRAEYE. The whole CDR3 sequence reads CASSLEYRAEYEQYF.

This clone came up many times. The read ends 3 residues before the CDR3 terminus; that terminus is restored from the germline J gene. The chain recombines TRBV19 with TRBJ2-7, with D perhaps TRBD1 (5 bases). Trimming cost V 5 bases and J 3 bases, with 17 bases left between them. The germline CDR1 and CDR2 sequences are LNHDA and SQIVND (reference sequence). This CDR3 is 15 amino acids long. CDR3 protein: CASSSGYRIDYEQYF. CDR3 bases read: TGTGCCAGTAGTTCCGGCTACAGGATTGACTACGAG.

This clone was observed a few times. The DNA read from the CDR3 is TGTGCCAGTAGTATAACTTTAGGAAACACC. This codes for CASSITLGNT. In full, the CDR3 is CASSITLGNTIYF. This chain links TRBV19 with TRBJ1-3; D gene ambiguous. The CDR3 end is not reached by the read, which stops 3 residues before it; the germline J gene fills it in. This CDR3 has 13 residues. V was trimmed by 2 bases and J by 4 bases, leaving 6 bases between them. Germline V CDR1 and CDR2: LNHDA, SQIVND (reference sequence).